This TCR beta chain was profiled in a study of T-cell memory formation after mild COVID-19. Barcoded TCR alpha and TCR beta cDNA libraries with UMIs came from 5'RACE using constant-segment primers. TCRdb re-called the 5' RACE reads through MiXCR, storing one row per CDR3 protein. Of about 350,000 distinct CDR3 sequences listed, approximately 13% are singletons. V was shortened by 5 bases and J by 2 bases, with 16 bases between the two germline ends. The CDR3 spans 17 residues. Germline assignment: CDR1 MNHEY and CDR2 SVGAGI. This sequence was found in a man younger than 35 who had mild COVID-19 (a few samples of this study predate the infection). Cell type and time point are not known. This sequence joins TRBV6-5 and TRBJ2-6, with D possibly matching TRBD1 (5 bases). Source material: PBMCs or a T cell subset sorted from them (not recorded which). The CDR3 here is CASSGDLLGAGANVLTF. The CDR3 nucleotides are TGTGCCAGCAGTGGTGACCTTTTAGGGGCTGGGGCCAACGTCCTGACTTTC.